The 12 T cell receptor beta chains presented below share a single source sample, sequenced in a study of blood T cell repertoires in COVID-19. The table came from immunoSEQ multiplex PCR; TCRdb's copy has only in-frame clones and leaves some out. The table lists some 250,000 clones, 65% to 90% of them singletons. The sample was PBMCs or T cells enriched from blood (not recorded which). These receptors all come from a man between 18 and 29 years old who had recovered from COVID-19.

This chain joins TRBV7-9 and TRBJ1-1; D is unresolved. This CDR3 is 14 amino acids long. The ends were cut back, 1 base at V and 1 base at J, with 7 bases in the middle. Per the germline V gene, CDR1 is SEHNR and CDR2 is FQNEAQ (reference sequence). This CDR3 is CASSLDHKNTEAFF. In DNA, the CDR3 is TGTGCCAGCAGCTTAGACCACAAGAACACTGAAGCTTTCTTT.

The rearrangement links TRBV7-8 to TRBJ1-1; 8 bases align to TRBD1. Unmatched junction bases numbered 2, after V lost 0 bases and J lost 11 bases. Germline loops: CDR1 SGHVS, CDR2 FQNEAQ. The CDR3 is made up of 12 amino acids. This CDR3 is CASSLAYRGAFF. In DNA form, the CDR3 reads TGTGCCAGCAGCTTAGCGTACAGGGGGGCTTTCTTT.

The rearrangement links TRBV29-1 to TRBJ2-1; 10 positions agree with TRBD1. CDR1 and CDR2 from the germline V gene are SQVTM and ANQGSEA. The CDR3 extends over 14 amino acids. V gave up 7 bases and J gave up 6 bases; unmatched junction bases: 9. CDR3: CSAEGQGVVNEQFF. CDR3 bases: TGCAGCGCAGAAGGACAGGGGGTCGTCAATGAGCAGTTCTTC.

The chain has TRBV18 and TRBJ2-7, with TRBD2 as a possible D gene (5 bases). Germline values: CDR1 KGHSH, CDR2 LQKENI. There are 17 residues in the CDR3. The ends were cut back, 3 bases at V and 3 bases at J, with 21 bases in the middle. The CDR3, as DNA: TGTGCCAGCTCACCGAGGGCAGTCCAGTTGGCAGTCTACGAGCAGTACTTC. This translates into CASSPRAVQLAVYEQYF.

This rearrangement joins TRBV7-9 to TRBJ1-2; 8 bases map to TRBD1. V shed 0 bases and J 2 bases; nucleotides not matched to a gene: 2. The V gene's germline CDR1 is SEHNR and CDR2 FQNEAQ (reference sequence). The CDR3 has 15 amino acids. For the CDR3, the DNA is TGTGCCAGCAGCTTAGCGGGACAGGAGAACTATGGCTACACCTTC. It encodes CASSLAGQENYGYTF. Full variable domain (rest looked up from reference TRBV7-9 and TRBJ1-2): DTGVSQNPRHKITKRGQNVTFRCDPISEHNRLYWYRQTLGQGPEFLTYFQNEAQLEKSRLLSDRFSAERPKGSFSTLEIQRTEQGDSAMYLCASSLAGQENYGYTFGSGTRLTVV.

The J gene is TRBJ1-3, the V gene TRBV6-5, with TRBD1 matching 7 bases. CDR3 length: 16 residues. In germline, CDR1 is MNHEY, CDR2 SVGAGI. Losses at the gene ends were 2 bases for V and 4 bases for J; bases not matched to a gene: 8. The CDR3 loop reads CASSYPPRGWGNTIYF. CDR3 sequence (DNA): TGTGCCAGCAGTTACCCTCCCAGGGGGTGGGGAAACACCATATATTTT.

The chain has TRBV2 and TRBJ2-4, with 7 bases that match TRBD1. With V trimmed by 10 bases and J by 6 bases, 9 bases remained unmatched. CDR3 length: 13 residues. CDR1 and CDR2 from the germline V gene are SNHLY and FYNNEI. Here the CDR3 reads CANTGVGSNIQYF. The CDR3 DNA follows: TGTGCCAATACAGGGGTAGGGTCAAACATTCAGTACTTC.

In regard to this clone: The junction departs from germline at one end; a sequencing error may be responsible. This chain links TRBV4-2 with TRBJ2-1; 8 nucleotides line up with TRBD2. The V gene's germline CDR1 is LGHNA and CDR2 YNFKEQ. The CDR3 length is 13 residues. As DNA, the CDR3 is TGTGCCAGCAGCCAAGCATCGGGACTAGGCTTAATCTTC. Translation gives CASSQASGLGLIF.

The J gene is TRBJ1-1, the V gene TRBV5-1, with D perhaps matching TRBD1 (6 bases). CDR1 is SGHRS and CDR2 is YFSETQ in the germline V gene. The V end lost 5 bases, the J end lost 6 bases, and 23 bases lay between the germline ends. The CDR3 sequence is 16 residues long. This CDR3 reads CASRFGGGLPRPEAFF. CDR3 DNA: TGCGCCAGCAGATTTGGGGGCGGGCTTCCCAGACCTGAAGCTTTCTTT.

The chain is built from TRBV11-3 and TRBJ1-1; 8 positions match TRBD1. The germline V gene encodes CDR1 SGHNT and CDR2 YENEEA. The junction had 1 base not matched to a gene; V was cut back by 2 bases and J by 5 bases. The length of the CDR3 is 13 residues. The CDR3 DNA follows: TGTGCCAGCAGCTTAACAGGGGGAACTGAAGCTTTCTTT. Amino acid sequence: CASSLTGGTEAFF.

The gene calls are TRBV6-4 and TRBJ2-1; D gene unclear. Trimming took 5 bases from V and 2 from J, leaving 19 bases between them. The CDR3 spans 17 residues. Germline V gives CDR1 MRHNA, CDR2 SNTAGT. The CDR3, as DNA: TGTGCCAGCAGTTCCGCCCTCCCCCCCCGGGCCTACAATGAGCAGTTCTTC. The encoded protein is CASSSALPPRAYNEQFF.

The gene calls are TRBV27 and TRBJ2-1; 14 nucleotides agree with TRBD2. Per the germline V gene, CDR1 is MNHEY and CDR2 is SMNVEV (reference sequence). CDR3 length: 17 amino acids. J lost 7 bases, V lost 2 bases, and 7 bases had no gene match. The CDR3 coding sequence is TGTGCCAGCAGTTTAACATTAAGGACTAGCGGGAGGAATGAGCAGTTCTTC. Protein product: CASSLTLRTSGRNEQFF.